A selection of T cell receptor beta chains follows, all from one sample in a study of identical twins. MiXCR, run by TCRdb on the 5' RACE reads, gives a single entry per CDR3 protein. The sample gives approximately 470,000 distinct CDR3 sequences, approximately 14% of which show up once; approximately 0.52% is in the top ten. These records were also assigned to another study, of yellow fever vaccine responses in identical twins.

Sequenced: CD4+ T cells sorted from blood. Receptor source: a woman between 18 and 29 years old in good health. CDR3s include the opening cysteine and the closing phenylalanine or tryptophan. The order of the fields is D gene, J gene, V gene, CDR3 protein. The D gene is left open where the match is weak.

TRBD2	TRBJ2-3	TRBV20-1	CSARRTSRSTDTQYF
-	TRBJ2-7	TRBV4-3	CASSYGGGAEQYF
TRBD2	TRBJ2-3	TRBV6-1	CASSQVAGHTQYF
-	TRBJ2-1	TRBV7-3	CASSLTSGGIGWGEQFF
-	TRBJ2-2	TRBV10-3	CAVDEGNTGELFF
TRBD2	TRBJ2-1	TRBV9	CASSVGPGLGDEQFF
-	TRBJ2-5	TRBV6-5	CASSYAETQYF
TRBD2	TRBJ2-7	TRBV12-3/TRBV12-4	CASSVRSLGLAVYEQYF
-	TRBJ2-2	TRBV24-1	CATSGSLGDTGELFF
-	TRBJ2-7	TRBV28	CASRRFSYEQYF
TRBD2	TRBJ2-7	TRBV29-1	CSVRTSGGDYEQYF
TRBD2	TRBJ2-4	TRBV5-1	CASSTGLAGGSPNIQYF
-	TRBJ2-1	TRBV29-1	CNVERYNEQFF
TRBD1	TRBJ2-7	TRBV5-1	CASSSTGGEYEQYF
TRBD1	TRBJ1-4	TRBV12-3/TRBV12-4	CASSIGQGLKLFF
-	TRBJ2-3	TRBV3-1	CASSQVLADTQYF
-	TRBJ2-7	TRBV10-3	CATGLFSYEQYF
-	TRBJ2-3	TRBV20-1	CSAEEGDTQYF
TRBD1	TRBJ2-5	TRBV6-2/TRBV6-3	CASSPMAPRGFQETQYF
TRBD1	TRBJ1-1	TRBV7-9	CATQGGQPNTEAFF
TRBD1	TRBJ2-5	TRBV2	CASSELARGLSETQYF
-	TRBJ2-3	TRBV5-6	CASSLLGRADTQYF
TRBD1	TRBJ2-2	TRBV10-1	CASSSDRGNGELFF
-	TRBJ2-2	TRBV12-3/TRBV12-4	CASSWRKNTGELFF
TRBD2	TRBJ2-7	TRBV4-3	CASSQGVAGSYEQYF
TRBD1	TRBJ2-3	TRBV7-8	CASSAFGQGASTDTQYF
TRBD2	TRBJ2-3	TRBV7-9	CASSLTLAAGTDTQYF
-	TRBJ2-2	TRBV6-5	CASSYRASGELFF
TRBD1	TRBJ2-3	TRBV12-5	CASGRDRASTDTQYF
-	TRBJ1-4	TRBV12-3/TRBV12-4	CASHSGARGGKLFF
-	TRBJ2-1	TRBV2	CASREREANEQFF
TRBD1	TRBJ2-2	TRBV27	CASSFSPTGGVSGELFF
-	TRBJ2-3	TRBV5-1	CASSLGRNIHTDTQYF
-	TRBJ2-3	TRBV9	CASSVVRAGTDTQYF
-	TRBJ2-2	TRBV15	CATSREGWGASTGELFF
TRBD1	TRBJ2-4	TRBV20-1	CSVKGQGGAKNIQYF
-	TRBJ1-6	TRBV10-3	CAISVGAVNNSPLHF
TRBD2	TRBJ2-3	TRBV5-1	CASSSAPRTSSEDTQYF
-	TRBJ2-2	TRBV5-1	CASRKYENTGELFF
TRBD2	TRBJ2-1	TRBV12-3/TRBV12-4	CASRGTSGKGDEQFF
-	TRBJ2-4	TRBV4-2	CASSQGVVEAKNIQYF
TRBD1	TRBJ2-5	TRBV28	CASSSPRTGFGETQYF
-	TRBJ2-5	TRBV7-2	CASSLVGTSGAQETQYF
TRBD1	TRBJ2-1	TRBV7-2	CASSPLRDRGFNEQFF
TRBD1	TRBJ1-1	TRBV6-1	CASSPQGQMNTEAFF
-	TRBJ2-1	TRBV12-3/TRBV12-4	CASTPPGGVYNEQFF
-	TRBJ2-3	TRBV20-1	CSARSGSSRTDTQYF
TRBD1	TRBJ1-5	TRBV9	CASSRDRGNQPQHF
-	TRBJ2-1	TRBV6-2/TRBV6-3	CASSSTGRVEQFF
-	TRBJ2-5	TRBV5-5	CASSLASAGGPSRETQYF
-	TRBJ2-2	TRBV6-1	CASRKGQTNTGELFF
TRBD2	TRBJ2-4	TRBV14	CASGGSGNIQYF
-	TRBJ2-3	TRBV20-1	CSARDSASADTQYF
-	TRBJ2-5	TRBV6-1	CASSRGSPETQYF
-	TRBJ2-5	TRBV12-3/TRBV12-4	CASSLARQLQETQYF